The 8 T cell receptor beta chains below were found in one sample sequenced in a study of T cells in localized non-small cell lung cancer. Here immunoSEQ multiplex PCR was the method, and the copy in TCRdb shows in-frame clones only, minus some. The sample lists over a thousand clones, 30% to 40% occurring once. Sequences were derived from lung tumor tissue, sampled before any cancer treatment. The receptor set was obtained from a woman aged 40-69 years with stage I squamous cell lung carcinoma.

This sequence joins TRBV18 and TRBJ2-7; TRBD1 matches at 7 bases. The CDR3 has 14 residues. Germline loops: CDR1 KGHSH, CDR2 LQKENI. The trim removed 4 bases at V and 2 bases at J, leaving 5 bases unmatched. This chain's CDR3 is CASSQGAQTYEQYF. The CDR3 nucleotides are TGTGCCAGCTCACAGGGGGCGCAAACCTACGAGCAGTACTTC.

In this sample, this clone turned up a few times. The V and J genes are TRBV19 and TRBJ1-1; 8 bases are a match to TRBD1. CDR1 is LNHDA, CDR2 SQIVND, per germline (reference sequence). V lost 3 bases to trimming and J lost 6 bases; unmatched junction nucleotides: 6. The CDR3 extends over 14 amino acids. The CDR3 sequence: CASSIGQGIAEAFF. The CDR3 DNA reads TGTGCCAGTAGTATCGGACAGGGTATAGCTGAAGCTTTCTTT.

This clone was found a few times. The V gene is TRBV19, the J gene TRBJ2-3; 12 positions match TRBD2. Germline loops: CDR1 LNHDA, CDR2 SQIVND (reference sequence). The CDR3 totals 15 residues. Losses at the gene ends were 3 bases for V and 4 bases for J; bases not matched to a gene: 2. The CDR3 here is CASSISSGGADTQYF. As DNA, the CDR3 is TGTGCCAGTAGTATCTCTAGCGGGGGGGCAGATACGCAGTATTTT.

This clone occurred a few times. The rearrangement links TRBV6-8 to TRBJ1-4; TRBD1 matches at 7 bases. Trimming at V came to 11 bases and at J to 6 bases, leaving 9 bases not matched to a gene. The germline V gene encodes CDR1 MNHGY and CDR2 SAAAGT. This CDR3 is 13 amino acids long. CDR3 residues: CAGSRQGYEKLFF. Here the CDR3 DNA reads TGTGCCGGTTCGAGACAGGGATATGAAAAACTGTTTTTT.

This clone is classed as medium-sized (0.01 to 0.1%). The CDR3 loop reads CASSLSLAGGVNEQFF. The CDR3 bases are TGTGCCAGCAGCCTTTCACTAGCGGGGGGAGTCAATGAGCAGTTCTTC. The J gene is TRBJ2-1, the V gene TRBV7-5; the tabulated D call, TRBD2, remains unverified against the DNA. TRBV7-5 is an annotated pseudogene. The CDR3 is made up of 16 amino acids.

This clone was seen only a few times. In DNA form, the CDR3 reads TGTGCCTCCAAGTTTTATGGGGTTGGGGACACCGGGGAGCTGTTTTTT. Its translation is CASKFYGVGDTGELFF. The gene calls are TRBV6-8 and TRBJ2-2, with unresolved D. The CDR3 length is 16 residues. Per the germline V gene, CDR1 is MNHGY and CDR2 is SAAAGT. With 11 bases removed from V and 3 bases from J, the gap between germline ends came to 22 bases.

This clone has just one count. Sequence at one end of the junction differs from germline and may be a read error. This chain uses TRBV19 with TRBJ1-6; no definite D call. This CDR3 is built from 12 residues. Per germline, CDR1 LNHDA and CDR2 SQIVND (reference sequence). CDR3 region: CASSVADSPLYF. In DNA form, the CDR3 reads TGTGCCAGTTCCGTGGCGGATTCACCCCTCTACTTT.

The V and J genes are TRBV9 and TRBJ1-1; D not certain. Germline values: CDR1 SGDLS, CDR2 YYNGEE. The V end was cut by 1 base, the J end by 6 bases, with 16 bases between. This CDR3 contains 15 residues. Written as DNA, the CDR3 is TGTGCCAGCAGCGTAAATGGGGAACCTGGGGCTGAAGCTTTCTTT. Protein product: CASSVNGEPGAEAFF. Variable domain in full (rest from reference TRBV9 and TRBJ1-1): DSGVTQTPKHLITATGQRVTLRCSPRSGDLSVYWYQQSLDQGLQFLIQYYNGEERAKGNILERFSAQQFPDLHSELNLSSLELGDSALYFCASSVNGEPGAEAFFGQGTRLTVV.